This T cell receptor (beta chain) was sequenced in a study of blood T cell repertoires in COVID-19. Original processing notes: Nucleated cell counts were estimated from reference gene primer amplification. Profiled with immunoSEQ multiplex PCR; TCRdb holds only in-frame clones, not every one. V, J and clone size were drawn from that table, and D and trimming were deduced from the DNA. The profile covers around 30,000 clones, with roughly 80% appearing a single time and 7.5% to 8% taken by the ten largest. This CDR3 region has 22 residues. The clonotype comes from a woman between 70 and 85 years old with active or convalescent COVID-19. V and J are TRBV12-2 and TRBJ2-7; the table's D call, TRBD2, was not checked against the DNA. TRBV12-2 corresponds to a pseudogene. The sequencing input was peripheral blood. CDR3 coding DNA: TGTGCAAGTCGCTCGTATTTAACCTCGTATTTGCCCGTTAGCGGGAGTTCCTACGAGCAGTACTTC. Its protein is CASRSYLTSYLPVSGSSYEQYF.